This record looks at one T cell receptor beta chain sequence and its context. Measured with immunoSEQ multiplex PCR; TCRdb has only the in-frame clones, and not every one. The sample holds around 140,000 clones, roughly 90% seen once. The data are from a study of blood T cell repertoires in COVID-19. About the study: Sample material is recorded as cDNA or gDNA derived from T cells, B-cell-depleted T cells, or PBMCs.

Trimming cost V 1 base and J 3 bases, with 7 bases left between them. Germline CDR1 and CDR2: SGHKS and YYEKEE (reference sequence). The CDR3 covers 13 residues. The sequenced material came from peripheral blood. This clonotype was obtained from a man in his sixties or seventies with active COVID-19. The chain uses TRBV5-5 and TRBJ1-1; D might be TRBD1 (5 bases). The CDR3 nucleotides read TGTGCCAGCAGCTTGTCGGGGGACACTGAAGCTTTCTTT. Its protein product is CASSLSGDTEAFF.